The clone carrying this TCR beta chain came up a few times. This sample was taken from a study of cytomegalovirus exposure and HLA in healthy donors. The PCR had 60 Vbeta and 13 Jbeta primers. TCRdb keeps only in-frame clones here, not all; method: immunoSEQ multiplex PCR. Among roughly 130,000 clones listed, about 70% were seen once. CDR3 size: 14 residues. Germline CDR1 reads SGDLS; CDR2 reads YYNGEE. J gave up 3 bases and V 4 bases, and 4 bases lay outside the gene matches. The rearrangement links TRBV9 to TRBJ2-3; 8 bases map to TRBD2. Sequenced: PBMCs. The receptor was derived from a woman in her thirties or forties in good health and CMV-seropositive. The CDR3 sequence is CASSPRGGTDTQYF. CDR3 nucleotides: TGTGCCAGCAGCCCTCGGGGGGGGACAGATACGCAGTATTTT.